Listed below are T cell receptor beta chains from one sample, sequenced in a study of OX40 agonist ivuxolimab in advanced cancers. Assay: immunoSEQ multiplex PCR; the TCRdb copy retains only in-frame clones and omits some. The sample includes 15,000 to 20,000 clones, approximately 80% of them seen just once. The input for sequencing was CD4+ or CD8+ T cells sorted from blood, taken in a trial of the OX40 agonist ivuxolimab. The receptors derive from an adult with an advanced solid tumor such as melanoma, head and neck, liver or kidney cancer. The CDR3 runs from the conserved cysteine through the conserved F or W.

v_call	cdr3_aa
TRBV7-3	CASSLTRNTEAFF
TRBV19	CASTGHNSNQPQHF
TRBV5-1	CASSFGGSNTEAFF
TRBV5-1	CASSLFEGGTGELFF
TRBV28	CASGTGAMNTEAFF
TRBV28	CASPGEQYF
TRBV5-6	CASSLGRRGELFF
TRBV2	CASTTASGTYNEQFF
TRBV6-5	CASSTDRAGQPQHF
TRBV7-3	CASSLWPGQNYEQYF
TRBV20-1	CSGMNTEAFF
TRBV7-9	CASSKTSGRAGAGELFF
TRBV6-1	CASRSNGQLGVQYF
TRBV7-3	CASSLNRGTDTQYF
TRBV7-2	CASSPFTGFSGNTIYF
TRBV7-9	CASSSGLAGSGTQYF
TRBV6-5	CASSYPDRNNSPLHF
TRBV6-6	CASSYPTGEAFF
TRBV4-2	CASSHATSDEQFF
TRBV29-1	CSVEDQAAEAFF
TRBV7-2	CASSPRGLAGGTSTDTQYF
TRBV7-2	CASSLTGTNEKLFF
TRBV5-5	CASRYRDRDPGELFF
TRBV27	CASSSWDTQETQYF
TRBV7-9	CASSPGRLNEKLFF
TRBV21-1	CASLYTYPGPEKLTGELFF
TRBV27	CASRRTGLDEQFF
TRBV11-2	CASSLVGGASEQYF
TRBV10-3	CAISTGGKGYGYTF
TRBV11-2	CASSLDRSGGYEQYF
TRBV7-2	CASSLVGGALEQYF
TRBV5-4	CASTIEGGVAGELFF
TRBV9	CASALGQVNEKLFF
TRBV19	CASSMRGETQYF
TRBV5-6	CASSSGNTEAFF
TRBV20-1	CSAAGDWEQYF
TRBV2	CASSVSQRGGQDEQFF
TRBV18	CATKGEASSYEQYF
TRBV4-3	CASSRRSGFDNSPLHF
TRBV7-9	CASVLLPVSYNEQFF
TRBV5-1	CASSLTGAVRETQYF
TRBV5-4	CASSLYSTGPLYTEAFF
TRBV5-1	CASTSSGRSEQFF
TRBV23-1	CASCRGHQPQHF
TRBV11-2	CASSFIGTGGSNTIYF
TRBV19	CASSVSGPLGEQFF
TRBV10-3	CAISEPTGPFGRGYTF
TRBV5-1	CASSLGGASTEAFF
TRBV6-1	CASGQLYQPQHF
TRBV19	CASSTGGWGETQYF
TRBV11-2	CASSLYRGPDTQYF
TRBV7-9	CASSLVGTTPSDTQYF
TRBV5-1	CASSLEGDTQYF
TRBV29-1	CSVESRYQETQYF
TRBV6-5	CASSGTGGYGYTF